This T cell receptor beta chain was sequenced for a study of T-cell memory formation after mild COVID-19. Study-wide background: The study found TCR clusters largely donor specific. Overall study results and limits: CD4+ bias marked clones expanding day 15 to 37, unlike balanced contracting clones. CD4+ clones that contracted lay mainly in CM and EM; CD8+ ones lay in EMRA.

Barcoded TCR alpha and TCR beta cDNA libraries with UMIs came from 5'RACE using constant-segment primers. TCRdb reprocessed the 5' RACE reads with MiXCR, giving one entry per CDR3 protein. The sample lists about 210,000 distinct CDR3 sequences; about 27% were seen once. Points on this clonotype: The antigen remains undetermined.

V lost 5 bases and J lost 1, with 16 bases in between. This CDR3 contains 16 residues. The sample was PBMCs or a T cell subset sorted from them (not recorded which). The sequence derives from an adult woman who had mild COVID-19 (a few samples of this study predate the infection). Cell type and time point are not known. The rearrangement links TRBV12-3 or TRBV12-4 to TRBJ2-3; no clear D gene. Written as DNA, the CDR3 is TGTGCCAGCAGTCTCCCCTCGGCCACAGGCACAGATACGCAGTATTTT. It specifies CASSLPSATGTDTQYF.